The next 2 T cell receptor beta chains were all read from a single sample in a study of blood T cell repertoires in COVID-19. TCRdb's table, derived via immunoSEQ multiplex PCR, lists solely in-frame clones and lacks some. The sample carries some 220,000 clones, roughly 80% recorded once. The sequencing sample was made of peripheral blood. These TCRs come from a woman between 65 and 79 years old with COVID-19, enrolled during active disease.

This chain links TRBV10-3 with TRBJ2-1; 9 bases agree with TRBD2. Germline V gene data show CDR1 as ENHRY and CDR2 as SYGVKD. This CDR3 region has 17 residues. With 0 bases clipped from V and 9 bases from J, the junction kept 12 bases outside the gene matches. Here the CDR3 DNA reads TGTGCCATCAGTGAGTCGACGGGTCTAGCGGGGACTTTTGAGCAGTTCTTC. Translated: CAISESTGLAGTFEQFF.

The chain links TRBV29-1 to TRBJ2-2, with D maybe TRBD2 (5 bases). Trimming left V 1 base short and J 8 bases short, with 8 bases between. The CDR3 loop spans 12 amino acids. Germline CDR1 SQVTM, CDR2 ANQGSEA. CDR3 loop: CSVEGRRGELFF. The DNA for the CDR3 is TGCAGCGTTGAAGGGAGGAGGGGGGAGCTGTTTTTT.